A selection of T cell receptor beta chains follows, all from one sample in a study of T cell repertoires in cytomegalovirus infection. No antigen has been identified for these receptors. TCRdb redid the calling of the reads with MiXCR, one entry per CDR3 protein. The sample holds some 130,000 distinct CDR3 sequences, approximately 30% seen once. The source material was CD8+ T cells from cultured PBMCs, sampled from culture after CMV antigen stimulation. Source of these receptors: a human donor in good health (CMV status not recorded). Some clones in this sample may be carry-over from other donors' samples. CDR3s include the opening cysteine and the closing phenylalanine or tryptophan. The order of the fields is clone size, V gene, J gene, CDR3 length, D gene, CDR3 protein, CDR3 DNA. A D gene is named only where the DNA matches it firmly. Clone size is stated in some rows and not others, as once, few, many or a class when expanded.

.,TRBV7-6,TRBJ2-1,13,.,CASSLREGEEQFF,TGTGCCAGCAGCCTGCGTGAGGGGGAGGAGCAGTTCTTC
many,TRBV7-8,TRBJ1-1,13,.,CASSLGGGPEAFF,TGTGCCAGCAGCTTAGGCGGGGGACCTGAAGCTTTCTTT
.,TRBV28,TRBJ2-7,13,.,CASSLLGQNEQYF,TGTGCCAGCAGTTTATTAGGACAGAACGAGCAGTACTTC
few,TRBV20-1,TRBJ2-7,14,TRBD2,CSASGSGVIHEQYF,TGCAGTGCTAGTGGTAGCGGGGTCATTCACGAGCAGTACTTC
few,TRBV11-3,TRBJ1-6,10,.,CASSGSPLHF,TGTGCCAGCAGCGGTTCACCCCTCCACTTT
few,TRBV29-1,TRBJ2-7,15,TRBD2,CSVPGTSGGRYEQYF,TGCAGCGTCCCCGGGACTAGCGGGGGCCGATACGAGCAGTACTTC
few,TRBV7-8,TRBJ2-7,14,.,CASSPRDRDYEQYF,TGTGCCAGCAGCCCGCGGGACAGAGACTACGAGCAGTACTTC
.,TRBV5-8,TRBJ1-5,18,TRBD1,CARSSGTAAREGNQPQHF,TGTGCCAGAAGCTCCGGGACAGCCGCTCGGGAGGGCAATCAGCCCCAGCATTTT
many,TRBV7-9,TRBJ2-7,16,TRBD1,CASSLGTGRLQYEQYF,TGTGCCAGCAGCTTAGGGACAGGGAGACTCCAGTACGAGCAGTACTTC
.,TRBV20-1,TRBJ2-7,14,TRBD1,CSASGGQGGHEQYF,TGCAGTGCTAGTGGGGGACAGGGGGGCCACGAGCAGTACTTC
few,TRBV7-8,TRBJ2-3,14,.,CASEGYSGTDTQYF,TGTGCCAGCGAGGGCTATAGCGGCACAGATACGCAGTATTTT